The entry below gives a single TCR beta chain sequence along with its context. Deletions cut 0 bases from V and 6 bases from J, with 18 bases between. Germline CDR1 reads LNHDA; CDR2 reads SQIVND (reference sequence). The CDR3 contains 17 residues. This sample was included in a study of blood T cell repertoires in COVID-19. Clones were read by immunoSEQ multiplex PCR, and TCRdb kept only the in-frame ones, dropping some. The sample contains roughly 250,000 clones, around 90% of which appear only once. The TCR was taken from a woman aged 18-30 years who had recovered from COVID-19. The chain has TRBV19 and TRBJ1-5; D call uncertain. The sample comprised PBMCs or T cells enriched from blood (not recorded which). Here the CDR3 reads CASSIDLVRHSGQPQHF. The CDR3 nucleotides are TGTGCCAGTAGTATAGACCTCGTACGACACTCTGGTCAGCCCCAGCATTTT.